Shown below are 17 T cell receptor beta chains from a single sample sequenced in a study of shared clonotypes between healthy human individuals. The repertoire was sequenced with immunoSEQ multiplex PCR; TCRdb's copy has only in-frame clones and lacks some. The sample lists 190,000 or so clones, 66% occurring once. The sequenced sample consisted of memory CD4+ T cells sorted from blood. Subset defined: CD45RA-negative fraction. Receptor source: a young man in good health.

This clone was counted a few times. The chain links TRBV5-5 to TRBJ1-2, with no clear D. The V end was cut by 0 bases, the J end by 5 bases, with 5 bases between. The CDR3 has 12 amino acids. Per the germline V gene, CDR1 is SGHKS and CDR2 is YYEKEE (reference sequence). The CDR3, as DNA: TGTGCCAGCAGCTTGGGAACTTATGGCTACACCTTC. It is translated as CASSLGTYGYTF.

J is TRBJ2-1 and V is TRBV7-9; D possibly corresponds to TRBD1 (5 bases). Between the trimmed V and J ends, which lost 1 base and 7 bases, there was a span of 14 bases. The CDR3 runs to 15 residues. The germline gives CDR1 SEHNR, CDR2 FQNEAQ (reference sequence). The CDR3 region has the DNA TGTGCCAGCAGCTTAGGTAGGGCAGGGCTGAATGAGCAGTTCTTC. Protein product: CASSLGRAGLNEQFF. Variable domain in full (rest from reference TRBV7-9 and TRBJ2-1): DTGVSQNPRHKITKRGQNVTFRCDPISEHNRLYWYRQTLGQGPEFLTYFQNEAQLEKSRLLSDRFSAERPKGSFSTLEIQRTEQGDSAMYLCASSLGRAGLNEQFFGPGTRLTVL.

This clone has a handful of counts. The sample holds other DNA sequences that translate to the same CDR3. This rearrangement joins TRBV4-3 to TRBJ2-2, with a weak D call TRBD1 (6 bases). Trimming took 1 base from V and 4 from J, leaving 7 bases between them. Germline V gives CDR1 LGHNA, CDR2 YSLEER. The CDR3 runs 14 residues. The CDR3 DNA reads as TGCGCCAGCAGCCAAGTAGGGGGCACCGGGGAGCTGTTTTTT. It yields the protein CASSQVGGTGELFF.

This sequence joins TRBV10-2 and TRBJ2-1, with D tentatively TRBD1 (5 bases). The germline CDR1 and CDR2 sequences are WSHSY and SAAADI. V was clipped by 6 bases and J by 4 bases, with 16 bases between them. The CDR3 is 15 amino acids. The CDR3 here is CASSPSTHRYNEQFF. The CDR3 DNA sequence: TGCGCCAGCAGCCCTTCGACCCACAGGTACAATGAGCAGTTCTTC.

This clone was seen repeatedly, ten times or more. In DNA, the CDR3 is TGTGCCAGCAGCTTGTCGCGGACAGGACGATCCTATGGCTACACCTTC. Translated, it gives CASSLSRTGRSYGYTF. The chain is built from TRBV5-6 and TRBJ1-2, with 7 bases that match TRBD1. CDR3 length: 16 amino acids. The germline gives CDR1 SGHDT, CDR2 YYEEEE. Unmatched junction bases numbered 10, after V lost 1 base and J lost 4 bases.

This clone was detected many times. The V and J genes are TRBV6-5 and TRBJ2-3; D is possibly TRBD1 (6 bases). Deletions cut 4 bases from V and 0 bases from J, with 14 bases between. Germline CDR1 is MNHEY and CDR2 is SVGAGI. The CDR3 runs to 16 residues. Here the CDR3 reads CASSSDRSQSTDTQYF. The CDR3 DNA sequence: TGTGCCAGCAGTTCTGACAGGTCCCAAAGCACAGATACGCAGTATTTT.

The chain recombines TRBV28 with TRBJ2-7, with TRBD1 as a possible D gene (6 bases). The CDR3 covers 14 residues. Germline assignment: CDR1 MDHEN and CDR2 SYDVKM. The germline V and J ends were trimmed by 1 base and 7 bases, with 14 bases remaining between them. The CDR3 DNA reads as TGTGCCAGCAGTTTATCAGGGGACGGCATGGAGCAGTACTTC. Protein sequence: CASSLSGDGMEQYF. Full variable domain (remainder filled in from reference TRBV28 and TRBJ2-7): DVKVTQSSRYLVKRTGEKVFLECVQDMDHENMFWYRQDPGLGLRLIYFSYDVKMKEKGDIPEGYSVSREKKERFSLILESASTNQTSMYLCASSLSGDGMEQYFGPGTRLTVT.

This clone appeared a few times. The V call is TRBV7-9, the J call TRBJ1-2; D remains ambiguous. Deletions cut 5 bases from V and 1 base from J, with 14 bases between. The CDR3 consists of 15 residues. The germline V gene encodes CDR1 SEHNR and CDR2 FQNEAQ (reference sequence). CDR3 bases: TGTGCCAGCAGCCTAGGAGCAGCTGTTAACTATGGCTACACCTTC. As protein: CASSLGAAVNYGYTF.

The chain is built from TRBV2 and TRBJ2-2, with a weak D call TRBD1 (6 bases). Trimming took 4 bases from V and 4 from J, leaving 10 bases between them. Germline CDR1 is SNHLY and CDR2 is FYNNEI. The CDR3 covers 14 residues. CDR3 loop: CASSVGRGTGELFF. Here the CDR3 DNA reads TGTGCCAGCAGTGTTGGCAGGGGCACCGGGGAGCTGTTTTTT.

This clone was recorded a few times. The rearrangement uses TRBV28 and TRBJ2-3; no clear D. This CDR3 contains 14 residues. Deletions cut 4 bases from V and 2 bases from J, with 10 bases between. CDR1 MDHEN and CDR2 SYDVKM come from the germline V gene. The CDR3 bases are TGTGCCAGCAGTTCAACCATAGCCACAGATACGCAGTATTTT. Protein: CASSSTIATDTQYF.

The V call is TRBV6-5, the J call TRBJ2-7; 10 nucleotides line up with TRBD1. Losses at the gene ends were 5 bases for V and 8 bases for J; bases not matched to a gene: 12. The CDR3 extends over 15 amino acids. The germline gives CDR1 MNHEY, CDR2 SVGAGI. The CDR3 reads CASSRNPGQGRKQYF. CDR3 coding DNA: TGTGCCAGCAGTCGGAATCCGGGACAGGGGAGGAAGCAGTACTTC.

This clone has ten or more counts. This rearrangement joins TRBV10-3 to TRBJ1-1; a weak D match, TRBD1 (6 bases). CDR1 is ENHRY, CDR2 SYGVKD, per germline. V lost 9 bases to trimming and J lost 1 base, with 9 bases between them. The CDR3 has 12 amino acids. The CDR3 nucleotides read TGTGCCATACAGGGAGGGAACACTGAAGCTTTCTTT. This encodes CAIQGGNTEAFF.

In regard to this clone: Within the sample, other DNA sequences also encode this same CDR3. The chain's CDR3 is CASSLGSGQETQYF. The CDR3 DNA reads as TGTGCCAGCAGCTTGGGTAGCGGGCAAGAGACCCAGTACTTC. This chain links TRBV5-4 with TRBJ2-5; TRBD2 agrees at 7 bases. This CDR3 has 14 amino acids. Germline V gives CDR1 SGHNT, CDR2 YYREEE (reference sequence). With 0 bases clipped from V and 2 bases from J, the junction kept 1 base outside the gene matches.

The chain combines TRBV21-1 with TRBJ2-7; the table's D call TRBD1 went unverified against the DNA. TRBV21-1 is a documented pseudogene. The CDR3 spans 14 residues. This CDR3 reads CASPSGRESYEQYF. The CDR3 nucleotides read TGTGCCAGCCCCTCGGGCAGGGAATCCTACGAGCAGTACTTC.

V is TRBV9 and J is TRBJ2-3; D possibly uses TRBD1 or TRBD2 (7 bases each). The V gene's germline CDR1 is SGDLS and CDR2 YYNGEE. This CDR3 is built from 15 residues. Trimming cost V 0 bases and J 5 bases, with 13 bases left between them. The CDR3 region has the DNA TGTGCCAGCAGCGTAGAACAGGGGAGGGGAGATACGCAGTATTTT. This codes for CASSVEQGRGDTQYF.

This clone was counted only a few times. The junction and the germline gene differ at one end; a read error may be behind it. The chain employs TRBV15 and TRBJ2-5; TRBD1 agrees at 7 bases. Germline lookup yields CDR1 LNHNV and CDR2 YYDKDF (reference sequence). The CDR3 sequence is 15 residues long. The CDR3 is CATSITGTAQEIQYF. CDR3 DNA sequence: TGTGCCACCAGCATCACCGGGACAGCCCAAGAGATCCAGTACTTC.

This clone was recorded only once. The chain combines TRBV30 with TRBJ2-5; D might be TRBD2 (7 bases). Germline V CDR1 and CDR2: GTSNPN, SVGIG (reference sequence). The CDR3 length is 12 residues. V lost 7 bases and J 5 bases, leaving 14 bases between the germline ends. CDR3 sequence: CASHPGGETQYF. As DNA, the CDR3 is TGTGCCTCCCACCCGGGGGGCGAGACCCAGTACTTC.